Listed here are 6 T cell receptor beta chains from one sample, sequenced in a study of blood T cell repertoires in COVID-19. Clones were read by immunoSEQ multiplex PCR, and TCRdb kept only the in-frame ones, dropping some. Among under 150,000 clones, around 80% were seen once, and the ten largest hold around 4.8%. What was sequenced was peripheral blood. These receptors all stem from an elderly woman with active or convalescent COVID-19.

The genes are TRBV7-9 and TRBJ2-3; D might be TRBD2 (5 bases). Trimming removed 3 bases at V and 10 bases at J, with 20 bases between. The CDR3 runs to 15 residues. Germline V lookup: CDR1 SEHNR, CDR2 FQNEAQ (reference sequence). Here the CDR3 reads CASSFGLGANSAQYF. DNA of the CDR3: TGTGCCAGCAGCTTTGGACTGGGCGCTAACTCGGCGCAGTATTTT. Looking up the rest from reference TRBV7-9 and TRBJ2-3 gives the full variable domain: DTGVSQNPRHKITKRGQNVTFRCDPISEHNRLYWYRQTLGQGPEFLTYFQNEAQLEKSRLLSDRFSAERPKGSFSTLEIQRTEQGDSAMYLCASSFGLGANSAQYFGPGTRLTVL.

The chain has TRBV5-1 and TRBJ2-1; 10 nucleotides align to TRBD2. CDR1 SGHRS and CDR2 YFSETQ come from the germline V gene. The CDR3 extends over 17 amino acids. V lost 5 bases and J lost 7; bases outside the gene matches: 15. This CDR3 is CASSVPSGGKNRNEQFF. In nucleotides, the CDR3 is TGCGCCAGCAGTGTCCCTAGCGGGGGAAAAAATCGGAATGAGCAGTTCTTC.

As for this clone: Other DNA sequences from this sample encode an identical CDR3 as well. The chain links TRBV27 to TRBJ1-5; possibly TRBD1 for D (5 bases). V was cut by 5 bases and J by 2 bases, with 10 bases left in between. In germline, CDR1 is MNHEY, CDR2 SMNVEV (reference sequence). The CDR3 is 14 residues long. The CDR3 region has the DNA TGTGCCAGCAGTCTTTGGGGGGGCAATCAGCCCCAGCATTTT. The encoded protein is CASSLWGGNQPQHF.

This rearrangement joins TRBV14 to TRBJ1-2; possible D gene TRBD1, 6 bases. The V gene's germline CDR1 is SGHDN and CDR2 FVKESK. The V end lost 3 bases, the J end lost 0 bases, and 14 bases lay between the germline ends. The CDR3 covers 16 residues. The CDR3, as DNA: TGTGCCAGCAGCCACAGTTGGGGGCCGTCTAACTATGGCTACACCTTC. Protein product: CASSHSWGPSNYGYTF.

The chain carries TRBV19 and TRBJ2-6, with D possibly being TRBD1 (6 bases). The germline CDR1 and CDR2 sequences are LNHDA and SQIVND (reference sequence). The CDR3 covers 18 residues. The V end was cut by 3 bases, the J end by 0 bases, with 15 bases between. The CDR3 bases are TGTGCCAGTAGTATCTTGGGGGCCAGTGTCTCTGGGGCCAACGTCCTGACTTTC. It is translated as CASSILGASVSGANVLTF.

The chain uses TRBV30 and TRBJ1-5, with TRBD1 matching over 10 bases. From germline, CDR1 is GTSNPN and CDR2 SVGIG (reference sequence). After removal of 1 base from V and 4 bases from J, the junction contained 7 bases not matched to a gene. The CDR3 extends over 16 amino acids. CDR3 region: CAWSGPGQGKNQPQHF. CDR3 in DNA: TGTGCCTGGAGTGGCCCGGGACAGGGGAAAAATCAGCCCCAGCATTTT.